This T cell receptor beta chain was found in a study of cytomegalovirus exposure and HLA in healthy donors. Whole-study results and caveats: Near-uniform donor sequencing depth was presumed by presence/absence analyses.

Worth noting for this clone: Its target is not known.

Germline-derived CDR1 and CDR2 are SGHRS and YFSETQ. The V gene end was trimmed by 2 bases and the J gene end by 8 bases; junction bases not matched to a gene: 29. The CDR3 contains 22 residues. With 60 Vbeta and 13 Jbeta primers, the PCR was carried out. In the authors' workflow: An analysis performed later counted about 80 million unique TCR beta chains (roughly 11 million of them shared). Some clones are missing from TCRdb's copy, which holds only in-frame ones; the method was immunoSEQ multiplex PCR. The V and J calls and the clone size are those of that table, but D and trimming were determined from the DNA. The data show about 98,000 clones, approximately 80% seen once.

The source of this sequence is a female donor in good health and CMV-seropositive. The sequencing sample was made of PBMCs. The chain uses TRBV5-1 and TRBJ2-1, with 9 bases that match TRBD2. The CDR3 nucleotides are TGCGCCAGCAGCTTAGGAGGTGGGACTAGCTTTGTCTCTCGGCAAAAAAAGGATGAGCAGTTCTTC. The encoded protein is CASSLGGGTSFVSRQKKDEQFF.